A selection of T cell receptor beta chains follows, all from one sample in a study of control samples from healthy donors and cancer patients. Measured with immunoSEQ multiplex PCR; TCRdb has only the in-frame clones, and not every one. This sample yields about 160,000 clones, of which 85% to 95% are seen a single time; more than 8% belongs to the top ten. What was sequenced was blood. The receptors shown here come from a woman in her thirties or forties in good health. Both conserved end residues are part of each CDR3. The D gene is left open where the match is weak. A row's size may be missing; if present it is once, few, many or a size class.

clone size	D gene	V gene	J gene	CDR3 DNA	CDR3 protein
NA	NA	TRBV5-1	TRBJ1-3	TGCGCCAGCAGCTTGGCCTGGGGCCGCTACTCTGGAAACACCATATATTTT	CASSLAWGRYSGNTIYF
once	NA	TRBV9	TRBJ2-5	TGTGCCAGCAGCGTACGAGTCGGCCCCGGTCATGAGACCCAGTACTTC	CASSVRVGPGHETQYF
NA	NA	TRBV9	TRBJ1-6	TGTGCCAGCAGCCCGATAGACCAGAATAATTCACCCCTCCACTTT	CASSPIDQNNSPLHF
NA	TRBD1	TRBV7-2	TRBJ2-5	TGTGCCAGCAGGCTTACAGGGGGTCGGGAGACCCAGTACTTC	CASRLTGGRETQYF
NA	TRBD1	TRBV5-1	TRBJ1-2	TGCGCCAGCACCCTCGACAGGGGAGGGTTTGTTCCGTATGGCTACACCTTC	CASTLDRGGFVPYGYTF
NA	NA	TRBV7-9	TRBJ2-2	TGTGCCAGCAGCTTAGTTGACACCGGGGAGCTGTTTTTT	CASSLVDTGELFF
NA	NA	TRBV7-2	TRBJ1-1	TGTGCCAGCAGCTTAAATGCCGCCCGGGGCACTGAAGCTTTCTTT	CASSLNAARGTEAFF
NA	TRBD1	TRBV5-1	TRBJ1-1	TGCGCCAGCAGCTCAAGGACAGGGACCTTGAACACTGAAGCTTTCTTT	CASSSRTGTLNTEAFF
NA	TRBD1	TRBV10-3	TRBJ1-3	TGTGCCATCAGTGATCGGGACAGGGGCTTCCACTCTGGAAACACCATATATTTT	CAISDRDRGFHSGNTIYF
NA	TRBD2	TRBV4-3	TRBJ2-3	TGCGCCAGCAGCCAACCGGAAATCGGGACTAGCGGGGGGGCCCGGTACACAGATACGCAGTATTTT	CASSQPEIGTSGGARYTDTQYF
NA	NA	TRBV18	TRBJ2-5	TGTGCCAGCTCACCACTTGGGAAACAGGAGACCCAGTACTTC	CASSPLGKQETQYF
once	NA	TRBV9	TRBJ2-2	TGTGCCAGCAGCGTAGAGGGGACCACCGGGGAGCTGTTTTTT	CASSVEGTTGELFF
NA	TRBD2	TRBV29-1	TRBJ2-3	TGCAGCGTTGAACTAGCGGGAACAGATACGCAGTATTTT	CSVELAGTDTQYF
NA	NA	TRBV21-1	TRBJ2-7	TGTGCCAGCAGCAAAGCCCCGGGACAGGGGGCGAGGGAGCAGTACTTC	CASSKAPGQGAREQYF
NA	TRBD2	TRBV27	TRBJ2-1	TGTGCCAGCAGTGTAACCTATCCCGGACTAGCGGGAGGTGAGCAGTTCTTC	CASSVTYPGLAGGEQFF
NA	NA	TRBV18	TRBJ1-1	TGTGCCAGCTCACCAACCCAGGGCGGCACTGAAGCTTTCTTT	CASSPTQGGTEAFF
NA	TRBD1	TRBV7-2	TRBJ2-7	TGTGCCAGCAGCTCACACGGACAGGGATCGGGGGAGCAGTACTTC	CASSSHGQGSGEQYF
NA	NA	TRBV7-2	TRBJ1-3	TGTGCCAGCAGCCTATACAAGGCCGGTGCCTCTGGAAACACCATATATTTT	CASSLYKAGASGNTIYF
NA	NA	TRBV5-1	TRBJ1-1	TGCGCCAGCAGCTTGGAGGGGGAGAGGACTGAAGCTTTCTTT	CASSLEGERTEAFF
NA	NA	TRBV25-1	TRBJ2-7	TGTGCCAGCAGCAAACAAACTAGCAACAACCAGCAGTACTTC	CASSKQTSNNQQYF
once	TRBD1	TRBV11-2	TRBJ1-5	TGTGCCAGCAGCCAACAGGGGAACAATCAGCCCCAGCATTTT	CASSQQGNNQPQHF
NA	TRBD1	TRBV28	TRBJ1-4	TGTGCCAGCAGTTTACCTACTCTCGACAGGGGGGCTAATGAAAAACTGTTTTTT	CASSLPTLDRGANEKLFF
NA	NA	TRBV6-2/TRBV6-3	TRBJ1-1	TGTGCCAGCAGTTCATCGACACTCTGGAACACTGAAGCTTTCTTT	CASSSSTLWNTEAFF
once	NA	TRBV10-1	TRBJ2-1	TGCGCCAGCAGTGAGGCGGAGAGCTCCTACAATGAGCAGTTCTTC	CASSEAESSYNEQFF
NA	NA	TRBV6-5	TRBJ1-1	TGTGCCAGCAGTTTCAGGAAGCTTGAAGCTTTCTTT	CASSFRKLEAFF
NA	TRBD1	TRBV7-2	TRBJ1-1	TGTGCCAGCAGCCCCAAGGGACAGGGACATGAAGCTTTCTTT	CASSPKGQGHEAFF
NA	TRBD1	TRBV18	TRBJ1-4	TGTGCCAGCTCACCGGATTTGACAGGGGCTAATGAAAAACTGTTTTTT	CASSPDLTGANEKLFF
NA	NA	TRBV9	TRBJ1-1	TGTGCCACGTCCAGGGTGGGCACTGAAGCTTTCTTT	CATSRVGTEAFF
NA	TRBD2	TRBV5-6	TRBJ2-5	TGTGCCAGCAGCGGGACTAGCGGGAGTATGGAGACCCAGTACTTC	CASSGTSGSMETQYF
few	TRBD1	TRBV2	TRBJ1-3	TGTGCCAGCAGTGAAGGGACAGGGAATTTTGGAAACACCATATATTTT	CASSEGTGNFGNTIYF
NA	TRBD1	TRBV6-6	TRBJ2-7	TGTGCCAGCAGTTTCATTCCGGGACAGTGGACCTACGAGCAGTACTTC	CASSFIPGQWTYEQYF
NA	TRBD2	TRBV29-1	TRBJ2-2	TGCAGCGCCACGGGCCTCCCTGGGACCCTAAGGCCTAGCGGGAGAAACTCGAACACCGGGGAGCTGTTTTTT	CSATGLPGTLRPSGRNSNTGELFF
NA	NA	TRBV4-3	TRBJ2-3	TGCGCCAGCAGCCAAGATATAGCAACAAGCACAGATACGCAGTATTTT	CASSQDIATSTDTQYF
NA	TRBD1	TRBV27	TRBJ1-2	TGTGCCAGCAGTTTTAGGGACAGGGTGGGCTACACCTTC	CASSFRDRVGYTF
NA	NA	TRBV19	TRBJ2-7	TGTGCCAGTAGTATGCGGGGTCAATACGAGCAGTACTTC	CASSMRGQYEQYF
NA	TRBD1	TRBV27	TRBJ1-2	TGTGCCAGCAGGAACTCCGGGACAGCGGCATTAAATGGCTACACCTTC	CASRNSGTAALNGYTF
NA	NA	TRBV14	TRBJ2-1	TGTGCCAGCAGCCAAGGGACCCTTCAGTTTGGGTCCTACAATGAGCAGTTCTTC	CASSQGTLQFGSYNEQFF
NA	TRBD2	TRBV9	TRBJ2-1	TGTGCCAGCAGCGTAGTACTAGCGGGGGGACGGGGTGAGCAGTTCTTC	CASSVVLAGGRGEQFF
NA	NA	TRBV18	TRBJ1-5	TGTGCCAGCTCAACCCAGGGTTTAGGTCAGCCCCAGCATTTT	CASSTQGLGQPQHF
NA	NA	TRBV4-2	TRBJ1-1	TGTGCCAGCAGCCAAGATGAAAGTACTGAAGCTTTCTTT	CASSQDESTEAFF
NA	TRBD1	TRBV6-2/TRBV6-3	TRBJ1-1	TGTGCCAGCAGCACCGGGACAGGGTCAGCGAACACTGAAGCTTTCTTT	CASSTGTGSANTEAFF